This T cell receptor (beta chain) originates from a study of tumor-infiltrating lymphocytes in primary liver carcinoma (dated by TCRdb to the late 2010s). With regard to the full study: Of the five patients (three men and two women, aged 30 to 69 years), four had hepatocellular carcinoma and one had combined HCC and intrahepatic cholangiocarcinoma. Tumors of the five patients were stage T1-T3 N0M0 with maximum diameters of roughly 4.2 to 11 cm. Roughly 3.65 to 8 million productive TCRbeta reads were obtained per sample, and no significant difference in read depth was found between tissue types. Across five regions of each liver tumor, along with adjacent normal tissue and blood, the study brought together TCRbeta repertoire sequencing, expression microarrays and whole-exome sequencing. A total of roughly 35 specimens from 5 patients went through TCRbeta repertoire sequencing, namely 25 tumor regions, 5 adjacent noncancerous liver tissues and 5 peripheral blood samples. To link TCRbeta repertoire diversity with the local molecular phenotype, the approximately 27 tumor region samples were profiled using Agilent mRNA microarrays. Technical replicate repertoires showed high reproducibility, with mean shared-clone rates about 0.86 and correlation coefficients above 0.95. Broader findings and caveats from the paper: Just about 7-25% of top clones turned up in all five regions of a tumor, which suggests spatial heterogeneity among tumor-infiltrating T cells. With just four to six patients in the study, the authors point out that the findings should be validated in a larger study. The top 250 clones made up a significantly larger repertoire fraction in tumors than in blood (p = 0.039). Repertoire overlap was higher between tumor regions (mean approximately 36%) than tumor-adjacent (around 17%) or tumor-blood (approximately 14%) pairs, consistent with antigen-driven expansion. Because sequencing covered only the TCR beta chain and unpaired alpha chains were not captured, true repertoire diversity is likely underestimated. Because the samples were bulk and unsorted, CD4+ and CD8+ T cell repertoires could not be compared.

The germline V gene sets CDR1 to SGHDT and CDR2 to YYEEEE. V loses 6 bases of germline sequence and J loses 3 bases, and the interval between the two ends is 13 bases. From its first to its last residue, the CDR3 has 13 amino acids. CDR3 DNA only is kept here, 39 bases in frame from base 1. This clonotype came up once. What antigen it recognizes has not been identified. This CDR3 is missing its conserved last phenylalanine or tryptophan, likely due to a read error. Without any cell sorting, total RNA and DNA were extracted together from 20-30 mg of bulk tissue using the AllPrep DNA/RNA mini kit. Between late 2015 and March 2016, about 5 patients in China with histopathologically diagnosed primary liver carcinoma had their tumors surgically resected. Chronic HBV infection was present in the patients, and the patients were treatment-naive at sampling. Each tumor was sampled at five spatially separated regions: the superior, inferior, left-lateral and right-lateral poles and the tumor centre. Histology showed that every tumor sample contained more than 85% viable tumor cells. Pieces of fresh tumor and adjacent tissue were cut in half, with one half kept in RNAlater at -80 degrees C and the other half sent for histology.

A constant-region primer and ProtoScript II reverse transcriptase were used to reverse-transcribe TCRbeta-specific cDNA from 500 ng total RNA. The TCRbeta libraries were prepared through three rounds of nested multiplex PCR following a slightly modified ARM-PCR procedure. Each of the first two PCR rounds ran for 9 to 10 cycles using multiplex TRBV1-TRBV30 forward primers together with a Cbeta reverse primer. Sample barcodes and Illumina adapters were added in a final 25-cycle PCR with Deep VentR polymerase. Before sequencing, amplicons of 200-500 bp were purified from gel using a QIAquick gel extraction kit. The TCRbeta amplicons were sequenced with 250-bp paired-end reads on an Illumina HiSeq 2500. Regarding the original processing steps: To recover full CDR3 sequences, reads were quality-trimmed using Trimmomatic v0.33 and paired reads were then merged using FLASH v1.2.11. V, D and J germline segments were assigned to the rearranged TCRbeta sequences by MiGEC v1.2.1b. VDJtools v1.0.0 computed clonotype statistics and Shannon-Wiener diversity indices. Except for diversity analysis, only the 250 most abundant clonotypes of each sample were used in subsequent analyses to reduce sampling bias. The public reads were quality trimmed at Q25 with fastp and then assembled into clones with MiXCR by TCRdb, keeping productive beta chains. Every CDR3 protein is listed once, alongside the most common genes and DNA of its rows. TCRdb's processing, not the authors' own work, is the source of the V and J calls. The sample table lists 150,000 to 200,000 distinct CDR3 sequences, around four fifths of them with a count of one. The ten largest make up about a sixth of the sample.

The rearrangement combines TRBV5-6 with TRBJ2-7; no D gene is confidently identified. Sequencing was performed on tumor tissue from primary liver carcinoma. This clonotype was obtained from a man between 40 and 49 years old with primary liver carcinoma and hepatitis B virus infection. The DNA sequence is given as TGTGCCAGCAACTCATTGATCGTCTACGAGCAGTACATC. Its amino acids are CASNSLIVYEQYI.